The present TCR beta chain was sequenced within a study of T cell changes during pregnancy in multiple sclerosis. Some clones are missing from TCRdb's copy, which holds only in-frame ones; the method was immunoSEQ multiplex PCR. This table holds approximately 100,000 clones, around nine tenths found once. CDR1 SGDLS and CDR2 YYNGEE come from the germline V gene. The CDR3 sequence is 14 residues long. Trimming took 2 bases from V and 7 from J; bases not matched to a gene: 6. The table lists this clone with a count of one. The clonotype was recovered from a female donor with multiple sclerosis, enrolled in a pregnancy study. This chain connects TRBV9 to TRBJ1-2, with 9 bases matching TRBD1. This sample comprised peripheral blood, obtained in the second trimester of pregnancy. In nucleotides, the CDR3 is TGTGCCAGCAGCGTCGGACAGGGGCATCCTGGCTACACCTTC. Residues: CASSVGQGHPGYTF.